These 4 T cell receptor beta chains were sequenced from one sample in a study of CD8 T cells in Susac syndrome (dated by TCRdb to about 2019). The library was prepared using the immunoSEQ multiplex PCR assay. RNA was extracted using the RNeasy kit, and about 0.45 to 1 microgram was reverse transcribed with random hexamers. The public reads were run again by TCRdb, first through fastp at Q25 and then through MiXCR, and only productive beta chains were kept. Rows matching on CDR3 protein sequence are summarized as one entry with the most common DNA and genes. This sample has some 150,000 distinct CDR3 sequences in its table, and 90% to 95% of those were observed once. The top ten constitute roughly 0.19% of the sample. Sequenced: CD8+ T cells from PBMCs. The receptor source for this set is a human donor with multiple sclerosis.

The chain combines TRBV6-5 with TRBJ2-7; 10 positions match TRBD1. After removal of 10 bases from V and 1 base from J, the junction contained 7 bases not matched to a gene. CDR1 is MNHEY and CDR2 is SVGAGI in the germline V gene. CDR3 length: 14 residues. Here the CDR3 reads CAINPGQGSYEQYF. Here the CDR3 DNA reads TGTGCCATCAACCCGGGACAGGGGTCCTACGAGCAGTACTTC.

The rearrangement links TRBV9 to TRBJ2-1, with D unresolved. In germline, CDR1 is SGDLS, CDR2 YYNGEE. Trimming took off 4 bases at V and 7 bases at J, with 15 bases between the two ends. The CDR3 has 14 amino acids. The CDR3 is CASSHRSGLNEQFF. For the CDR3, the DNA is TGTGCCAGCAGCCATCGATCGGGTTTGAATGAGCAGTTCTTC.

The gene calls are TRBV13 and TRBJ2-3; 8 nucleotides match TRBD2. The CDR3 sequence is 15 residues long. CDR1 and CDR2 (germline): PRHDT, FYEKMQ (reference sequence). V was pared by 5 bases and J by 3 bases, with 7 bases of the junction left unmatched. The CDR3 DNA sequence: TGTGCCAGCAGCGGGGAGCGGGGGTTAACAGATACGCAGTATTTT. As protein: CASSGERGLTDTQYF.

The chain joins TRBV7-2 to TRBJ2-7; tentative D call: TRBD2 (6 bases). V lost 8 bases and J lost 5, with 13 bases in between. The CDR3 consists of 12 residues. Per the germline V gene, CDR1 is SGHTA and CDR2 is FQGNSA. The CDR3: CASGRGLHEQYF. Written as DNA, the CDR3 is TGTGCCAGCGGGCGGGGTCTGCACGAGCAGTACTTC.